This T cell receptor beta chain stems from a study of shared clonotypes between healthy human individuals. Naive CD8 cells comprised CD45RO-negative, CCR7-positively selected cells, excluding terminally differentiated effector memory CD45RA+ cells. A deep-level run was used for the assay. Original processing methods: As immunoSEQ supplied junction-only sequences (without quality scores), filtering differed. The protocol was immunoSEQ multiplex PCR, while the TCRdb copy is restricted to in-frame clones and leaves out a portion. From that table come the V and J calls and clone size; the DNA was used to work out D and trimming. The table lists around 600,000 clones, 90% to 95% of them singletons. Germline values: CDR1 MDHEN, CDR2 SYDVKM. V was clipped by 6 bases and J by 4 bases; unmatched bases: 7. The CDR3 sequence is 14 residues long. Notes on this clone: The target antigen is unknown.

Whole-study findings and limits: Naive subsets generally had larger estimated richness than memory subsets. It was expected that sequencing depth would affect clonotype sharing among donors.

Specimen: naive CD8+ T cells sorted from blood. This chain uses TRBV28 with TRBJ2-5; 8 nucleotides align to TRBD2. This receptor was obtained from a woman aged 25-40 years in good health. CDR3 DNA sequence: TGTGCCAGCAGGCGGGGGGAGTGGGCAGAGACCCAGTACTTC. Translated, it gives CASRRGEWAETQYF.